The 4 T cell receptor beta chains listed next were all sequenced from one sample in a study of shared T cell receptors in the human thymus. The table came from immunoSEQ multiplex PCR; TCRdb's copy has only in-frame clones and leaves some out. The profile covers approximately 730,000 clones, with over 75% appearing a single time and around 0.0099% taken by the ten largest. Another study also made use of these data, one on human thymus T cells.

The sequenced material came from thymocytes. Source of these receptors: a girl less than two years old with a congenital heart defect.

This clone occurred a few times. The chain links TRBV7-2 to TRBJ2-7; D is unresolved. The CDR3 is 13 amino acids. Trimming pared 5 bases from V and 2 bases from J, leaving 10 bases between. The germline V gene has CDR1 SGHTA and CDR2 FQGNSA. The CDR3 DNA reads TGTGCCAGCAGCCCCCCGCGGACCTACGAGCAGTACTTC. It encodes CASSPPRTYEQYF.

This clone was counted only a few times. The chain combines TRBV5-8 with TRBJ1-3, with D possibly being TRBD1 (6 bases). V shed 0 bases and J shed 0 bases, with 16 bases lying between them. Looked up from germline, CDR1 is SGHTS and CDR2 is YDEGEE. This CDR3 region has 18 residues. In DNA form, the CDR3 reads TGTGCCAGCAGCTTGGACTCAGGGGTCCGAGCCTCTGGAAACACCATATATTTT. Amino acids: CASSLDSGVRASGNTIYF.

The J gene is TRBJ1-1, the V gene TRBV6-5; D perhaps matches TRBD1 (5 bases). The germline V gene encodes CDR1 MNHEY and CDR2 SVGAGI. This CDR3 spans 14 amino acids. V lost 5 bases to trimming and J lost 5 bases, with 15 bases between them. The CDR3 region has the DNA TGTGCCAGCAGTGAAATCAGGGTTGGGACTGAAGCTTTCTTT. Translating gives CASSEIRVGTEAFF.

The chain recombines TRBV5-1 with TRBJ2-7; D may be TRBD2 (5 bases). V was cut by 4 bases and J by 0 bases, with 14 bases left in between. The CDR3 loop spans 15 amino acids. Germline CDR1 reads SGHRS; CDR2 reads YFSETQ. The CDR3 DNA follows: TGCGCCAGCAGCGCTGACGGGGTTAACTCCTACGAGCAGTACTTC. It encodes CASSADGVNSYEQYF.